These T cell receptor beta chains were read from a single sample in a study of T cell responses to AZD1222 COVID-19 vaccine. Libraries were prepared by immunoSEQ multiplex PCR; TCRdb keeps only in-frame clonotypes and omits some of them. The repertoire includes about 130,000 clones, approximately 90% of them detected once, and 6.9% sits in the top ten. This specimen consisted of peripheral blood, obtained on day 0 of AZD1222 vaccination. The receptors derive from an adult in good health. CDR3s include the opening cysteine and the closing phenylalanine or tryptophan. The D gene is left open where the match is weak. The size field is filled for only some rows; it gives once, few, many or a size class.

j_gene	d_gene	v_gene	abundance	CDR3nt	CDR3aa
TRBJ2-6	TRBD2	TRBV5-4	.	TGTGCCAGCAGCTTGGCACTAGCGGGGGGCGCTGGGGCCAACGTCCTGACTTTC	CASSLALAGGAGANVLTF
TRBJ1-2	.	TRBV6-2/TRBV6-3	.	TGTGCCAGCAGTTACGCCGGTTACACCTATGGCTACACCTTC	CASSYAGYTYGYTF
TRBJ2-7	.	TRBV25-1	.	TGTGCCAGCAGTGGGGACCGGTCCCACCACGAGCAGTACTTC	CASSGDRSHHEQYF
TRBJ1-2	TRBD1	TRBV10-3	.	TGTGCCACCAGACAGGGAGGTGGCTACACCTTC	CATRQGGGYTF
TRBJ1-3	.	TRBV5-8	.	TGTGCCAGCAGCAGATTTACAAAATCCGGAAACACCATATATTTT	CASSRFTKSGNTIYF
TRBJ1-2	.	TRBV6-2/TRBV6-3	.	TGTGCCAGCAGCAGGTCCCATGGCTACACCTTC	CASSRSHGYTF
TRBJ1-5	.	TRBV2	.	TGTGCCAGCAGGGACACCATGGGGAATCAGCCCCAGCATTTT	CASRDTMGNQPQHF
TRBJ2-7	.	TRBV3-1/TRBV3-2	.	TGTGCCAGCAGCCAAGATCCGAGCGGGCAGGGCTACGAGCAGTACTTC	CASSQDPSGQGYEQYF
TRBJ2-7	.	TRBV27	.	TGTGCCAGCAGTTTTGGGCAGGGTAACGAGCAGTACTTC	CASSFGQGNEQYF
TRBJ1-3	.	TRBV30	.	TGTGCCTGGAGTTTCAGGGGTTTAATGGAATCTGGAAACACCATATATTTT	CAWSFRGLMESGNTIYF
TRBJ2-7	TRBD1	TRBV19	.	TGTGCCACGGGACAGGGGGGGTACGAGCAGTACTTC	CATGQGGYEQYF
TRBJ1-2	TRBD1	TRBV25-1	.	TGTGCCAGCAGCCGAACAGGGGACTATGGCTACACCTTC	CASSRTGDYGYTF
TRBJ1-1	TRBD1	TRBV28	few	TGTGCCAGCAAGCCGGGACAGGGTCGAACTGAAGCTTTCTTT	CASKPGQGRTEAFF
TRBJ2-5	TRBD2	TRBV9	.	TGTGCCAGCAGCGTAGAGGTAGCGGGGGGGCCCCAGTACTTC	CASSVEVAGGPQYF
TRBJ1-4	TRBD1	TRBV9	.	TGTGCCAGCAGCCGACAGGGGGCTTATCATGAAAAACTGTTTTTT	CASSRQGAYHEKLFF
TRBJ2-7	.	TRBV6-5	.	TGTGCCAGCACCGACGGGGGGCTCGAGCAGTACTTC	CASTDGGLEQYF
TRBJ1-3	.	TRBV4-3	.	TGCGCCAGCAGCCAAGATTTGGTTGTCAACACCATATATTTT	CASSQDLVVNTIYF
TRBJ1-1	.	TRBV28	once	TGTGCCAGCAGTTTGGGGAGGGAGGGGTCAGCTGAAGCTTTCTTT	CASSLGREGSAEAFF
TRBJ2-1	.	TRBV4-2	.	TGTGCCAGCAGCCCAGGGTTAGCGGAGTCAGAGCAGTTCTTC	CASSPGLAESEQFF
TRBJ1-1	.	TRBV4-1	.	TGCGCCAGCAGCCAAGAGTTCCGGGCGTGGGCTTTCTTT	CASSQEFRAWAFF
TRBJ2-7	TRBD1	TRBV2	.	TGTGCCAGCATACCCGGGACAGCCTACTCCTACGAGCAGTACTTC	CASIPGTAYSYEQYF
TRBJ2-3	.	TRBV5-1	once	TGCGCCAGCAGCTTGTGGGGATCGACAGATACGCAGTATTTT	CASSLWGSTDTQYF
TRBJ1-5	.	TRBV7-9	.	TGTGCCAGCAGCTTAGGGACTCCTAGCAATCAGCCCCAGCATTTT	CASSLGTPSNQPQHF
TRBJ2-7	.	TRBV7-2	.	TGTGCCAGCAGCTTTGGGGAGCTTTACGAGCAGTACTTC	CASSFGELYEQYF
TRBJ2-7	TRBD2	TRBV10-2	.	TGCGCCATTTCGGGGGGGCCGGGGTCCTACGAGCAGTACTTC	CAISGGPGSYEQYF
TRBJ2-7	TRBD1	TRBV18	.	TGTGCCAGCTCAGCCAGCGGACAGGGGTCAAGTAGCTTC	CASSASGQGSSSF